These 25 T cell receptor beta chains were sequenced from one sample in a study of blood T cell repertoires in COVID-19. Sequencing was performed with immunoSEQ multiplex PCR; in TCRdb, only in-frame clones are kept and a portion is missing. The data hold 120,000 to 150,000 clones, with approximately 89% observed a single time. Sequencing used peripheral blood. The receptor set was obtained from a human donor in a cohort sampled during active COVID-19.

V usage is TRBV19 and J usage is TRBJ1-3; TRBD1 matches at 8 bases. The CDR3 is made up of 15 amino acids. V lost 1 base to trimming and J lost 5 bases; unmatched junction nucleotides: 4. Germline assignment: CDR1 LNHDA and CDR2 SQIVND (reference sequence). CDR3 DNA: TGTGCCAGTAGTATAGCCGACAGGGGCCGAAACACCATATATTTT. Protein sequence: CASSIADRGRNTIYF.

V and J are TRBV30 and TRBJ1-6; TRBD1 matches 9 bases. The ends lost 4 bases at V and 7 bases at J; junction bases unmatched: 5. CDR1 is GTSNPN and CDR2 is SVGIG in the germline V gene (reference sequence). CDR3 length equals 14 residues. The CDR3 sequence is CAWTAGQGNSPLHF. DNA of the CDR3: TGTGCCTGGACGGCGGGACAGGGCAATTCACCCCTCCACTTT.

With regard to this clone: The same CDR3 is also encoded by other DNA sequences in this sample. V is TRBV6-1 and J is TRBJ2-7; a possible D gene is TRBD2 (5 bases). There are 14 residues in the CDR3. Germline-derived CDR1 and CDR2 are MNHNS and SASEGT. Trimming stripped 0 bases from V and 6 bases from J, with 12 bases between. CDR3: CASSEAWDRGEQYF. CDR3 DNA: TGTGCCAGCAGTGAAGCCTGGGATCGGGGCGAGCAGTACTTC.

V is TRBV10-3 and J is TRBJ2-7; D might be TRBD1 (5 bases). The CDR3 runs to 13 residues. Germline V gene data show CDR1 as ENHRY and CDR2 as SYGVKD. V was trimmed by 8 bases and J by 2 bases, leaving 13 bases between them. The CDR3 DNA follows: TGTGCCATCCGATCTCCAGGGACCTACGAGCAGTACTTC. Its protein is CAIRSPGTYEQYF.

V is TRBV9 and J is TRBJ1-5, with TRBD1 matching over 11 bases. Losses at the gene ends were 4 bases for V and 4 bases for J; bases not matched to a gene: 7. Germline loops: CDR1 SGDLS, CDR2 YYNGEE. CDR3 length: 16 residues. Here the CDR3 reads CASSTGTGGLNQPQHF. CDR3 nucleotide sequence: TGTGCCAGCAGCACGGGGACAGGGGGACTGAATCAGCCCCAGCATTTT.

The rearrangement links TRBV6-2 or TRBV6-3 to TRBJ2-4; 13 bases are shared with TRBD2. The CDR3 extends over 14 amino acids. Trimming cost V 6 bases and J 13 bases; bases outside gene matches: 9. Germline V gives CDR1 MNHEY, CDR2 SVGEGT. CDR3 sequence: CASSRATSGGAQYF. The CDR3 region has the DNA TGTGCCAGCAGCCGCGCCACTAGCGGGGGGGCGCAGTACTTC.

The chain has TRBV18 and TRBJ2-2; 8 bases are shared with TRBD1. This CDR3 is 16 amino acids long. Germline values: CDR1 KGHSH, CDR2 LQKENI. Losses at the gene ends were 3 bases for V and 2 bases for J; bases not matched to a gene: 5. The CDR3 coding sequence is TGTGCCAGCTCACCCCGGACAGGGAGAAACACCGGGGAGCTGTTTTTT. It translates to CASSPRTGRNTGELFF.

The CDR3 DNA follows: TGTGCCAGCAGTTGGACAAGCAATCAGCCCCAGCATTTT. Translating it yields CASSWTSNQPQHF. The chain recombines TRBV6-2 or TRBV6-3 with TRBJ1-5, with D possibly being TRBD1 (5 bases). V was clipped by 4 bases and J by 1 base, with 5 bases between them. From germline, CDR1 is MNHEY and CDR2 SVGEGT. The CDR3 totals 13 residues.

This rearrangement joins TRBV18 to TRBJ2-7; perhaps TRBD1 as D (6 bases). The CDR3 totals 15 residues. Germline V gene data show CDR1 as KGHSH and CDR2 as LQKENI. Deletions cut 4 bases from V and 3 bases from J, with 16 bases between. The CDR3 protein is CASSQRLQGFYEQYF. As DNA, the CDR3 is TGTGCCAGCTCACAGAGATTACAGGGATTCTACGAGCAGTACTTC.

V gene TRBV7-3 combines with J gene TRBJ2-1; weak D call: TRBD1 (5 bases). Trimming cost V 0 bases and J 7 bases, with 22 bases left between them. This CDR3 comprises 18 residues. The germline V gene has CDR1 SGHTA and CDR2 FQGTGA. In DNA, the CDR3 is TGTGCCAGCAGCTTAACTCTCATCGCAGGGCCAACCTGGAATGAGCAGTTCTTC. The encoded protein is CASSLTLIAGPTWNEQFF.

The V gene is TRBV9, the J gene TRBJ2-2; TRBD2 matches at 9 bases. CDR1 is SGDLS, CDR2 YYNGEE, per germline. CDR3 length: 16 amino acids. Trimming at V came to 4 bases and at J to 4 bases, leaving 8 bases not matched to a gene. CDR3 nucleotides: TGTGCCAGCAGCTCCATGGGCGGGGGGGCCACCGGGGAGCTGTTTTTT. Protein sequence: CASSSMGGGATGELFF.

This chain uses TRBV6-2 or TRBV6-3 with TRBJ1-5; D uncertain. The germline gives CDR1 MNHEY, CDR2 SVGEGT. The CDR3 consists of 13 residues. V was pared by 4 bases and J by 7 bases, with 11 bases between. CDR3 in DNA: TGTGCCAGCAGTTTCTACGACAAACAGCCCCAGCATTTT. Its translation is CASSFYDKQPQHF.

This clone was found a few times. The J gene is TRBJ1-5, the V gene TRBV4-1; TRBD1 matches at 7 bases. V shed 3 bases, J shed 7 bases, and the junction held 9 bases outside the gene matches. This CDR3 is 15 amino acids long. The V gene's germline CDR1 is MGHRA and CDR2 YSYEKL. The CDR3 nucleotides read TGCGCCAGCAGCCATGGGACAGATGGTAAACAGCCCCAGCATTTT. It encodes CASSHGTDGKQPQHF.

The rearrangement joins TRBV24-1 to TRBJ2-5, with 9 bases that match TRBD1. V shed 3 bases, J shed 5 bases, and the junction held 6 bases outside the gene matches. The germline gives CDR1 KGHDR, CDR2 SFDVKD. The CDR3 consists of 15 residues. The DNA of the CDR3 is TGTGCCACCAGTGATCCCGGACAGGGGAGGGAGACCCAGTACTTC. Its protein product is CATSDPGQGRETQYF.

This CDR3 reads CASSPGDRVWDYTF. CDR3 DNA sequence: TGTGCCAGCAGCCCGGGGGACAGGGTGTGGGACTACACCTTC. The chain combines TRBV5-6 with TRBJ1-2; 9 bases align to TRBD1. The J segment lost 10 bases and the V segment lost 4 bases, leaving 11 bases of the junction unmatched. The germline V gene has CDR1 SGHDT and CDR2 YYEEEE. CDR3 size: 14 residues.

The chain joins TRBV9 to TRBJ1-6; D is possibly TRBD1 (5 bases). This CDR3 is 15 amino acids long. V lost 10 bases and J 4 bases, leaving 18 bases between the germline ends. Germline CDR1 SGDLS, CDR2 YYNGEE. CDR3 bases: TGTGCCCGCGGGGGTGGGGGAGGATATAATTCACCCCTCCACTTT. This codes for CARGGGGGYNSPLHF. Full variable domain (rest looked up from reference TRBV9 and TRBJ1-6): DSGVTQTPKHLITATGQRVTLRCSPRSGDLSVYWYQQSLDQGLQFLIQYYNGEERAKGNILERFSAQQFPDLHSELNLSSLELGDSALYFCARGGGGGYNSPLHFGNGTRLTVT.

This chain links TRBV27 with TRBJ1-1; 9 positions agree with TRBD1. CDR3 length equals 14 residues. CDR1 is MNHEY and CDR2 is SMNVEV in the germline V gene (reference sequence). After removal of 3 bases from V and 8 bases from J, the junction contained 7 bases not matched to a gene. The CDR3: CASSFHLDRGEAFF. As DNA, the CDR3 is TGTGCCAGCAGTTTTCACCTGGACAGGGGAGAAGCTTTCTTT.

The chain carries TRBV11-3 and TRBJ2-7; 7 nucleotides agree with TRBD1. With V trimmed by 4 bases and J by 4 bases, 13 bases remained unmatched. Germline loops: CDR1 SGHNT, CDR2 YENEEA. The CDR3 has 16 amino acids. CDR3 residues: CASSSTSGTELYEQYF. The CDR3 DNA follows: TGTGCCAGCAGCTCGACTTCCGGGACAGAACTTTACGAGCAGTACTTC.

The chain joins TRBV6-2 or TRBV6-3 to TRBJ1-5, with D possibly TRBD1 on 5 matching bases. CDR3 length: 19 amino acids. Germline CDR1 MNHEY, CDR2 SVGEGT. Trimming took off 3 bases at V and 0 bases at J, with 21 bases between the two ends. DNA for the CDR3: TGTGCCAGCAGTTATCACGGCACAGGAAAGCGATATAGCAATCAGCCCCAGCATTTT. Translated: CASSYHGTGKRYSNQPQHF.

This clone has a single count. V is TRBV9 and J is TRBJ1-2; no firm D call. Germline CDR1 reads SGDLS; CDR2 reads YYNGEE. V was clipped by 0 bases and J by 4 bases, with 7 bases between them. This CDR3 spans 13 amino acids. The CDR3, as DNA: TGTGCCAGCAGCGTAGGTAGTTTCTATGGCTACACCTTC. Encoded protein: CASSVGSFYGYTF.

This chain connects TRBV6-5 to TRBJ1-3; D possibly corresponds to TRBD1 (6 bases). Deletions cut 8 bases from V and 0 bases from J, with 11 bases between. Germline values: CDR1 MNHEY, CDR2 SVGAGI. This CDR3 contains 14 residues. The CDR3 DNA reads as TGTGCCAGCGGTCACAGGGCCTCTGGAAACACCATATATTTT. This sequence encodes CASGHRASGNTIYF.

This chain links TRBV6-2 or TRBV6-3 with TRBJ1-1; D perhaps matches TRBD1 (5 bases). V shed 5 bases and J shed 0 bases, with 10 bases lying between them. Germline V gives CDR1 MNHEY, CDR2 SVGEGT. The CDR3 is made up of 14 amino acids. The CDR3 here is CASSQGWMNTEAFF. The CDR3 region has the DNA TGTGCCAGCAGTCAGGGCTGGATGAACACTGAAGCTTTCTTT.

CDR3 region: CASRPGLPEKLFF. In nucleotides, the CDR3 is TGTGCCAGCAGGCCGGGACTACCTGAAAAACTGTTTTTT. This chain links TRBV7-9 with TRBJ1-4; TRBD1 is a possible D gene (5 bases). The ends were cut back, 6 bases at V and 7 bases at J, with 12 bases in the middle. The germline gives CDR1 SEHNR, CDR2 FQNEAQ (reference sequence). The CDR3 runs to 13 residues.

V usage is TRBV27 and J usage is TRBJ1-2; possibly TRBD1 for D (6 bases). Trimming took off 6 bases at V and 8 bases at J, with 22 bases between the two ends. This CDR3 spans 15 amino acids. The germline V gene encodes CDR1 MNHEY and CDR2 SMNVEV (reference sequence). The CDR3 sequence: CASSYLRDTLWGYTF. Written as DNA, the CDR3 is TGTGCCAGCAGCTACCTCCGGGACACTTTATGGGGCTACACCTTC.

The CDR3 loop is CASSQEGGSGGYTDTQYF. Here the CDR3 DNA reads TGCGCCAGCAGCCAAGAAGGGGGCAGCGGGGGATACACAGATACGCAGTATTTT. The chain employs TRBV4-1 and TRBJ2-3, with a weak D call TRBD2 (8 bases). Germline V CDR1 and CDR2: MGHRA, YSYEKL. CDR3 size: 18 residues. V was trimmed by 0 bases and J by 2 bases, leaving 18 bases between them.